This TCR beta chain appears in the sequencing data of a study of blood T cell repertoires in COVID-19 (TCRdb year 2020). As for the study more broadly: The collaborator samples originated in the United States, Italy and Spain and spanned the acute and convalescent phases of COVID-19. Where HLA class I and class II types were available, the types were taken from metadata supplied by the sample provider, not from assay-based typing. The material from the prospective study consisted of cDNA or gDNA derived from T cells, B-cell-depleted T cells, or PBMCs. The samples were drawn from two sources: the first 160 participants of the ongoing ImmuneRACE study, and over 950 subjects contributed by 6 global collaborators. The repertoires were released in a freely available public database meant as a resource for research on the immune response to SARS-CoV-2. Sample metadata almost always included a de-identified subject ID, COVID-19 status, age in years and sex. Deeply sampled blood TCRbeta repertoires from subjects exposed to, actively infected with, or recovered from COVID-19 were included in the dataset.

Trimming removed 4 bases from V and 0 bases from J, leaving 6 bases between the germline ends. Including cysteine and phenylalanine, the CDR3 has 13 amino acids. Only the CDR3 region is kept as DNA, spanning 39 bases read in frame from base 1. The germline V gene yields MNHEY for CDR1 and SVGAGI for CDR2. This clone has a handful of counts. Its antigen remains undetermined. Base qualities are missing; no much larger clone stands one base away. Other DNA variants within this sample encode the same CDR3. Each collaborating institution followed its own protocols to collect whole blood in K2EDTA tubes. Collaborator samples were shipped for TCRbeta analysis as frozen whole blood, isolated PBMCs, or DNA extracted from either sample type. Summary of the overall study and its limitations: How much clinical and demographic metadata was included differed by source and by participant, and the metadata was provided uncurated.

TCRbeta CDR3 regions were amplified from genomic DNA by means of the immunoSEQ Assay, a bias-controlled multiplex PCR. The original methods were these. The number of nucleated cells in each sample was estimated by amplification of reference gene primers within the assay. To quantify the absolute abundance of each unique TCRbeta CDR3 rearrangement, sequence reads were collapsed and filtered. For each sample, productive Simpson clonality was calculated as the square root of Simpson's diversity index over productive rearrangements. TCRdb's version of the immuneACCESS table is confined to in-frame rearrangements and falls short of the full clone set. An unresolved V gene accounts for under half of the shortfall where checked; the remainder is of unknown origin. V and J calls and clone size are as listed in that table; D and trimming were resolved from the DNA. The sample contains fewer than 200,000 clones, about nine tenths of them found a single time. The ten largest clones capture approximately 0.56% of the sample.

The receptor was derived from a man aged 50-60 years with acute or convalescent COVID-19. The chain links TRBV6-5 with TRBJ1-1, with an unclear D gene assignment. Material for sequencing was peripheral blood. The nucleotide sequence is given as TGTGCCAGCAGTTCAGTCCTGAACACTGAAGCTTTCTTT. The encoded protein is CASSSVLNTEAFF.